This TCR beta chain was sequenced for a study of response to subunit inactivated influenza vaccine. In its sample, this clonotype was seen many times. Its antigen is as yet unknown. Germline V gene sequence: CDR1 SGHAT, CDR2 FQDESV (reference sequence). Trimming at V came to 4 bases and at J to 8 bases, leaving 16 bases not matched to a gene. The length of the CDR3 is 17 residues. Study-level results: T cells newly recruited by each seasonal influenza vaccination are few, the authors suggested.

TCRdb reprocessed the RT-PCR reads with MiXCR, giving one entry per CDR3 protein. The table has about 650,000 distinct CDR3 sequences, less than 15% seen once. The clonotype comes from a man aged 45-60 years who received an inactivated influenza vaccine. Material: PBMCs from blood, obtained 14 to 15 days before vaccination. The J gene is TRBJ2-1, the V gene TRBV11-1; 8 positions agree with TRBD2. CDR3 coding DNA: TGTGCCAGCAGCTATAGGAGAGTCCGGGAGGGGGTGGATGAGCAGTTCTTC. This gives the protein CASSYRRVREGVDEQFF.